Sequencing of this T cell receptor (beta chain) was carried out in a study of T cells in localized non-small cell lung cancer. Study-wide findings and caveats: Researchers found a median 57 of the top 100 tumor clones in adjacent lung. Uninvolved adjacent lung showed peak T cell clonality, exceeding tumor.

Regarding this clone: Its antigen is currently unknown.

This CDR3 is 15 amino acids long. J gave up 7 bases and V 4 bases, and 7 bases lay outside the gene matches. Germline assignment: CDR1 SNHLY and CDR2 FYNNEI. Some clones are missing from TCRdb's copy, which holds only in-frame ones; the method was immunoSEQ multiplex PCR. This sample yields under 35,000 clones, of which around 90% are seen a single time; approximately 12% belongs to the top ten. The source is an older female donor with stage II lung adenocarcinoma. The chain uses TRBV2 and TRBJ1-5; 10 bases are shared with TRBD1. Sequences were derived from peripheral blood mononuclear cells, sampled before any cancer treatment. The CDR3: CASSVGQGPEQPQHF. The CDR3 coding sequence is TGTGCCAGCAGTGTGGGACAGGGGCCAGAACAGCCCCAGCATTTT.